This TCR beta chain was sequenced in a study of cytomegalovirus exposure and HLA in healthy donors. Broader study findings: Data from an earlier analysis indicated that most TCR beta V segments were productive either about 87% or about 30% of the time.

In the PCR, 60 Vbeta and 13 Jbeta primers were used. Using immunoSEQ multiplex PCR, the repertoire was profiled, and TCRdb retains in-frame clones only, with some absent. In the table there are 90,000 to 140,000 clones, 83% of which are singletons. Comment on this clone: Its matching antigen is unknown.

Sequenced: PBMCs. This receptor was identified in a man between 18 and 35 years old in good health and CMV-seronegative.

Written as DNA, the CDR3 is TGTGCCAGTAGTAGACTACAGGGGGCGGGAGGCTACACCTTC. It codes for CASSRLQGAGGYTF. The rearrangement joins TRBV19 to TRBJ1-2, with TRBD1 matching 9 bases. Trimming took 4 bases from V and 8 from J; bases not matched to a gene: 8. In germline, CDR1 is LNHDA, CDR2 SQIVND (reference sequence). The CDR3 is 14 residues long.